These 17 T cell receptor beta chains originate from one sample sequenced in a study of T cell changes during pregnancy in multiple sclerosis. Assay used: immunoSEQ multiplex PCR; TCRdb lists only in-frame clones, some missing. The table lists 85,000 to 90,000 clones, about 94% of them singletons. The material sequenced was peripheral blood, taken after pregnancy. Receptors were obtained from a female donor in good health, enrolled as a control in a pregnancy study.

V and J are TRBV4-2 and TRBJ2-2, with D perhaps matching TRBD2 (6 bases). Trimming took off 1 base at V and 1 base at J, with 10 bases between the two ends. The CDR3 contains 16 residues. Germline V gives CDR1 LGHNA, CDR2 YNFKEQ. Written as DNA, the CDR3 is TGTGCCAGCAGCCAAGGATCTAGCGAGAACACCGGGGAGCTGTTTTTT. Its translation is CASSQGSSENTGELFF.

The chain is built from TRBV29-1 and TRBJ2-3, with 13 bases aligning to TRBD2. The CDR3 runs 15 residues. CDR1 is SQVTM, CDR2 ANQGSEA, per germline. The V and J ends lost 7 bases and 6 bases, in that order; junction bases with no gene match: 10. The CDR3: CSAWTSGSPGDTQYF. The CDR3 bases are TGCAGCGCGTGGACTAGCGGGAGTCCGGGGGATACGCAGTATTTT.

The chain employs TRBV7-9 and TRBJ2-5; 8 bases match TRBD2. The CDR3 is 14 amino acids. The V and J ends lost 4 bases and 5 bases, in that order; junction bases with no gene match: 6. Germline loops: CDR1 SEHNR, CDR2 FQNEAQ (reference sequence). This CDR3 reads CASSSGGEEETQYF. The CDR3 DNA reads as TGTGCCAGCAGCTCGGGGGGGGAGGAGGAGACCCAGTACTTC. The full variable domain, in which reference TRBV7-9 and TRBJ2-5 provide the parts outside the CDR3, is DTGVSQNPRHKITKRGQNVTFRCDPISEHNRLYWYRQTLGQGPEFLTYFQNEAQLEKSRLLSDRFSAERPKGSFSTLEIQRTEQGDSAMYLCASSSGGEEETQYFGPGTRLLVL.

The chain recombines TRBV2 with TRBJ2-5, with TRBD2 matching 10 bases. J was trimmed by 2 bases and V by 8 bases; bases with no gene match: 5. The CDR3 is 14 residues long. Germline loops: CDR1 SNHLY, CDR2 FYNNEI. Here the CDR3 DNA reads TGTGCCAGCGAGAGAGCGGGAGGGCAAGAGACCCAGTACTTC. Protein: CASERAGGQETQYF.

The rearrangement uses TRBV6-6 and TRBJ1-3, with TRBD1 identical over 9 bases. This CDR3 is 16 amino acids long. The V and J ends lost 0 bases and 2 bases, in that order; junction bases with no gene match: 2. CDR1 is MNHNY and CDR2 is SVGAGI in the germline V gene (reference sequence). CDR3 protein: CASSYSGTGTGNTIYF. The CDR3 DNA reads as TGTGCCAGCAGTTACTCCGGGACAGGGACTGGAAACACCATATATTTT.

This sequence joins TRBV28 and TRBJ1-2, with 8 nucleotides matching TRBD1. Germline V gene data show CDR1 as MDHEN and CDR2 as SYDVKM. V lost 5 bases, J lost 0 bases, and 8 bases stayed unmatched. CDR3 length: 16 residues. In DNA form, the CDR3 reads TGTGCCAGCAGTCCCCCGGACAGGGCCTCTAACTATGGCTACACCTTC. Protein sequence: CASSPPDRASNYGYTF.

This chain uses TRBV2 with TRBJ1-3, with 9 bases lining up with TRBD1. V was pared by 6 bases and J by 0 bases, with 0 bases of the junction left unmatched. The germline V gene encodes CDR1 SNHLY and CDR2 FYNNEI. The CDR3 has 14 amino acids. CDR3 nucleotide sequence: TGTGCCAGCAGGGACAGGGGCTCTGGAAACACCATATATTTT. Encoded protein: CASRDRGSGNTIYF.

This clone was found once. The chain employs TRBV9 and TRBJ2-1, with TRBD2 matching 7 bases. V was clipped by 1 base and J by 3 bases; unmatched bases: 4. The CDR3 covers 15 residues. Germline V gene data show CDR1 as SGDLS and CDR2 as YYNGEE. The CDR3 DNA follows: TGTGCCAGCAGCGTATCCGGGACTAACTACAATGAGCAGTTCTTC. Translation gives CASSVSGTNYNEQFF.

V gene TRBV19 combines with J gene TRBJ1-5; TRBD1 matches 7 bases. V lost 6 bases and J lost 4; bases outside the gene matches: 3. Per the germline V gene, CDR1 is LNHDA and CDR2 is SQIVND (reference sequence). This CDR3 has 13 amino acids. The CDR3 reads CASSWDRNQPQHF. CDR3 coding DNA: TGTGCCAGTAGCTGGGACAGAAATCAGCCCCAGCATTTT.

The chain carries TRBV18 and TRBJ2-5; no definite D call. The germline V gene has CDR1 KGHSH and CDR2 LQKENI. V lost 6 bases and J lost 5, with 13 bases in between. CDR3 length: 13 amino acids. The DNA for the CDR3 is TGTGCCAGCTCTACCATAGCTGGGGAGACCCAGTACTTC. It yields the protein CASSTIAGETQYF. The full variable domain, in which reference TRBV18 and TRBJ2-5 provide the parts outside the CDR3, is NAGVMQNPRHLVRRRGQEARLRCSPMKGHSHVYWYRQLPEEGLKFMVYLQKENIIDESGMPKERFSAEFPKEGPSILRIQQVVRGDSAAYFCASSTIAGETQYFGPGTRLLVL.

The CDR3 nucleotides are TGCGCCAGCAGCTTTAACAGGGCGGGCTACACCTTC. Encoded protein: CASSFNRAGYTF. The chain uses TRBV5-1 and TRBJ1-2; a possible D gene is TRBD1 (6 bases). This CDR3 region has 12 residues. Germline assignment: CDR1 SGHRS and CDR2 YFSETQ. With 2 bases removed from V and 8 bases from J, the gap between germline ends came to 10 bases.

The genes are TRBV19 and TRBJ2-3, with TRBD2 matching over 10 bases. Germline values: CDR1 LNHDA, CDR2 SQIVND (reference sequence). This CDR3 is 15 amino acids long. J lost 8 bases, V lost 5 bases, and 10 bases had no gene match. The CDR3 reads CASSWASGSLTTQYF. DNA of the CDR3: TGTGCCAGTAGTTGGGCTAGCGGGAGTTTGACTACGCAGTATTTT. The variable domain in full, with the rest retrieved from reference TRBV19 and TRBJ2-3, is DGGITQSPKYLFRKEGQNVTLSCEQNLNHDAMYWYRQDPGQGLRLIYYSQIVNDFQKGDIAEGYSVSREKKESFPLTVTSAQKNPTAFYLCASSWASGSLTTQYFGPGTRLTVL.

The chain uses TRBV15 and TRBJ2-5; 8 positions match TRBD2. The CDR3 loop spans 15 amino acids. CDR1 and CDR2 (germline): LNHNV, YYDKDF (reference sequence). The V and J ends lost 1 base and 7 bases, in that order; junction bases with no gene match: 8. The CDR3 DNA reads as TGTGCCACCAGCAGAGGGCCAGCGGGAGTTGGGACCCAGTACTTC. Its translation: CATSRGPAGVGTQYF.

The chain links TRBV5-1 to TRBJ2-2; TRBD1 is a possible D gene (6 bases). V was shortened by 4 bases and J by 4 bases, with 11 bases between the two germline ends. The CDR3 runs 14 residues. CDR1 is SGHRS, CDR2 YFSETQ, per germline. The CDR3 loop reads CASSRTASTGELFF. CDR3 in DNA: TGCGCCAGCAGCAGGACAGCCTCCACCGGGGAGCTGTTTTTT.

CDR3 sequence reads: CASSQEGPGYEQYF. The DNA of the CDR3 is TGTGCCAGCAGCCAAGAAGGTCCGGGTTACGAGCAGTACTTC. The chain joins TRBV14 to TRBJ2-7, with no clear D. Trimming removed 0 bases at V and 4 bases at J, with 10 bases between. This CDR3 comprises 14 residues. Germline V gene lookup returns CDR1 SGHDN and CDR2 FVKESK. Looking up the rest from reference TRBV14 and TRBJ2-7 gives the full variable domain: EAGVTQFPSHSVIEKGQTVTLRCDPISGHDNLYWYRRVMGKEIKFLLHFVKESKQDESGMPNNRFLAERTGGTYSTLKVQPAELEDSGVYFCASSQEGPGYEQYFGPGTRLTVT.

The chain recombines TRBV6-5 with TRBJ2-7; D is perhaps TRBD1 (5 bases). Germline loops: CDR1 MNHEY, CDR2 SVGAGI. Deletions cut 5 bases from V and 7 bases from J, with 18 bases between. The length of the CDR3 is 14 residues. The CDR3 DNA follows: TGTGCCAGCAGTCCCGTGCAGCTCTCAGGGGAGCAGTACTTC. Residues: CASSPVQLSGEQYF.

V and J are TRBV5-3 and TRBJ2-7; 9 nucleotides match TRBD1. TRBV5-3 belongs to the ORF category, with a function that is uncertain. CDR3 length equals 13 residues. The junction had 5 bases not matched to a gene; V was cut back by 7 bases and J by 3 bases. The CDR3 here is CARAGTGLYEQYF. CDR3 coding DNA: TGTGCCAGAGCCGGGACAGGGCTCTACGAGCAGTACTTC.